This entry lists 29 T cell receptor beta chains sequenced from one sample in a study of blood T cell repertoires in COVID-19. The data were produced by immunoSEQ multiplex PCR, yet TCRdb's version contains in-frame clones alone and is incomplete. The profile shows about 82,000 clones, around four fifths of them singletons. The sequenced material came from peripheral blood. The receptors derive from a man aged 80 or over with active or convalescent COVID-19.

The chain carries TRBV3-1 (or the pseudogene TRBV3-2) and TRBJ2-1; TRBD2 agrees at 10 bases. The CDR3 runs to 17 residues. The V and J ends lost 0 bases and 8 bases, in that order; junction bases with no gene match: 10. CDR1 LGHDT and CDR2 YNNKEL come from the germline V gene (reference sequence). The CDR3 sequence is CASSQEPSGRTRYEQFF. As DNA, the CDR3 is TGTGCCAGCAGCCAAGAACCTAGCGGGAGAACTAGGTATGAGCAGTTCTTC.

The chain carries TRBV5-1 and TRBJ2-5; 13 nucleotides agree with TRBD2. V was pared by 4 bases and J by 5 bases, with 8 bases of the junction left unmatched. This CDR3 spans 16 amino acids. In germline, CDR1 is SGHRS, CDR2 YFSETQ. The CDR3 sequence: CASSPGLAGHWETQYF. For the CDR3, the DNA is TGCGCCAGCAGCCCGGGACTAGCGGGACACTGGGAGACCCAGTACTTC. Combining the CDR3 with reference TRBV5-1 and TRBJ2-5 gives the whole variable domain KAGVTQTPRYLIKTRGQQVTLSCSPISGHRSVSWYQQTPGQGLQFLFEYFSETQRNKGNFPGRFSGRQFSNSRSEMNVSTLELGDSALYLCASSPGLAGHWETQYFGPGTRLLVL.

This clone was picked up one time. The CDR3 region is CASSSPGLAGLETQYF. The DNA for the CDR3 is TGTGCCAGCAGCTCGCCGGGACTAGCGGGACTTGAGACCCAGTACTTC. The chain combines TRBV5-6 with TRBJ2-5; 13 bases line up with TRBD2. Trimming took 3 bases from V and 5 from J; bases not matched to a gene: 7. The CDR3 sequence is 16 residues long. CDR1 and CDR2 from the germline V gene are SGHDT and YYEEEE.

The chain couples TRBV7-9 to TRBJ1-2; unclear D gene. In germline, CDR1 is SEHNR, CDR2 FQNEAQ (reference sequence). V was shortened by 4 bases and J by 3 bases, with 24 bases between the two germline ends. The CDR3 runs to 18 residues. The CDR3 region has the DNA TGTGCCAGCAGCTACAATAGGGAAAGGGAGGGAGACCACTATGGCTACACCTTC. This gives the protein CASSYNREREGDHYGYTF.

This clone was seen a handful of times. The CDR3 loop is CASSQGRVSGNTGELFF. Here the CDR3 DNA reads TGTGCCAGCAGCCAAGGCCGTGTTAGCGGGAACACCGGGGAGCTGTTTTTT. This chain connects TRBV4-2 to TRBJ2-2, with D possibly TRBD2 on 6 matching bases. The V and J ends lost 1 base and 1 base respectively, with 13 bases between them. CDR1 and CDR2 (germline): LGHNA, YNFKEQ. The CDR3 extends over 17 amino acids.

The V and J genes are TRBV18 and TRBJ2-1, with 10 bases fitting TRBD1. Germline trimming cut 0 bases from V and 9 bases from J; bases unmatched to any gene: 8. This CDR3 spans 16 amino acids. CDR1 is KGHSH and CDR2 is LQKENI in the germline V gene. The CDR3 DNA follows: TGTGCCAGCTCACCACCATTCGGGACAGGGGTTAGTGAGCAGTTCTTC. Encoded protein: CASSPPFGTGVSEQFF.

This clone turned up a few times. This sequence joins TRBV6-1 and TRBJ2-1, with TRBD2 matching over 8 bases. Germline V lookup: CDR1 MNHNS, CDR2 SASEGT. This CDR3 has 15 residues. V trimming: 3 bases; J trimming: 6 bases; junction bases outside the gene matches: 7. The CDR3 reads CASSDGRGYRNEQFF. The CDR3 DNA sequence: TGTGCCAGCAGTGACGGGAGGGGGTACCGCAATGAGCAGTTCTTC.

The CDR3 DNA follows: TGTGCCAGCAGTTACCCCCTCAGGGCCAACTATGGCTACACCTTC. Its protein product is CASSYPLRANYGYTF. The chain has TRBV6-2 or TRBV6-3 and TRBJ1-2; tentatively, D is TRBD1 (5 bases). Germline V gene lookup returns CDR1 MNHEY and CDR2 SVGEGT. V lost 2 bases to trimming and J lost 2 bases, with 12 bases between them. This CDR3 is 15 amino acids long.

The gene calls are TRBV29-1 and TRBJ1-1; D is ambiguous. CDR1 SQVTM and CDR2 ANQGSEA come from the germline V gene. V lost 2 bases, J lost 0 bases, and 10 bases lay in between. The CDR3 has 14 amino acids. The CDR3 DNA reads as TGCAGCGTTGAACAGCGGGTGGTGAACACTGAAGCTTTCTTT. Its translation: CSVEQRVVNTEAFF.

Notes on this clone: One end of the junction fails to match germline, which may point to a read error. CDR3 DNA: TGCAGCGCTGAAGGGACTAGCGGGGGGGCCCTCTACAATGAGCAGTTCTTC. It is translated as CSAEGTSGGALYNEQFF. V and J are TRBV29-1 and TRBJ2-1; TRBD2 matches 16 bases. Germline-derived CDR1 and CDR2 are SQVTM and ANQGSEA. The CDR3 is made up of 17 amino acids.

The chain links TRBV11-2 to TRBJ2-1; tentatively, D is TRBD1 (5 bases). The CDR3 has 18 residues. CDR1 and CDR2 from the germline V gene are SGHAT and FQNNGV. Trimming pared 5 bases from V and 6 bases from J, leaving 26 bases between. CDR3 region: CASSLKGYSSSYSNEQFF. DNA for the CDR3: TGTGCCAGCAGCCTAAAGGGGTATTCCTCCTCCTACAGCAATGAGCAGTTCTTC. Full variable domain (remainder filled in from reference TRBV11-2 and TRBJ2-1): EAGVAQSPRYKIIEKRQSVAFWCNPISGHATLYWYQQILGQGPKLLIQFQNNGVVDDSQLPKDRFSAERLKGVDSTLKIQPAKLEDSAVYLCASSLKGYSSSYSNEQFFGPGTRLTVL.

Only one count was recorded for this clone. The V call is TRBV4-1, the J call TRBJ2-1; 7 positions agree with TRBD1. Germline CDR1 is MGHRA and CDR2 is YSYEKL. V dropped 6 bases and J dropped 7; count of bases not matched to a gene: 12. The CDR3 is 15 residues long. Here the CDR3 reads CASSPHRSRGNEQFF. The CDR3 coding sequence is TGCGCCAGCAGTCCACACCGTTCCAGGGGGAATGAGCAGTTCTTC.

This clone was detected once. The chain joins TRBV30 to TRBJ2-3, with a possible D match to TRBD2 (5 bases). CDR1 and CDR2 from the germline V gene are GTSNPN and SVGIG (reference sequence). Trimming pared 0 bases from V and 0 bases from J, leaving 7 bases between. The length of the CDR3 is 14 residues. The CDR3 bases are TGTGCCTGGAGTGTACGGGGAAGCACAGATACGCAGTATTTT. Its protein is CAWSVRGSTDTQYF.

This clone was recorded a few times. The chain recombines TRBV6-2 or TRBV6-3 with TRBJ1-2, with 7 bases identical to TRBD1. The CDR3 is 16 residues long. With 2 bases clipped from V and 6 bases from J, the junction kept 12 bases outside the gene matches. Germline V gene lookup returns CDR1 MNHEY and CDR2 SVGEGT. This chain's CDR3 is CASSYEGGRTGDGYTF. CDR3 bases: TGTGCCAGCAGTTACGAAGGGGGACGAACAGGGGATGGCTACACCTTC.

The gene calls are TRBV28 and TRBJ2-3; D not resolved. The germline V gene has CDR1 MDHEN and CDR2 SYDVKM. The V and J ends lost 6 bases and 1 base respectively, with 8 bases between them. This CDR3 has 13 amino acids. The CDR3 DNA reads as TGTGCCAGCAGCCCCTCCGGCACAGATACGCAGTATTTT. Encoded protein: CASSPSGTDTQYF.

CDR3 protein: CASSDRSNYGYTF. The CDR3 bases are TGTGCCAGCAGTGACAGGTCCAACTATGGCTACACCTTC. This chain joins TRBV2 and TRBJ1-2; D unresolved. In germline, CDR1 is SNHLY, CDR2 FYNNEI. The CDR3 runs to 13 residues. V was shortened by 3 bases and J by 2 bases, with 7 bases between the two germline ends.

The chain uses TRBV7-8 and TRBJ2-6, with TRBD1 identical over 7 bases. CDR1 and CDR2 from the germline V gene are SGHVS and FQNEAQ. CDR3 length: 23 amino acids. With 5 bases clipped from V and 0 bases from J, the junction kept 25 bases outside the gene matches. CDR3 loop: CASSHELGTEPLTGRSGANVLTF. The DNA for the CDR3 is TGTGCCAGCAGCCATGAGCTTGGGACAGAACCGCTGACTGGGCGCTCTGGGGCCAACGTCCTGACTTTC. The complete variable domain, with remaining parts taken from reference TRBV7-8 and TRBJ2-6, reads GAGVSQSPRYKVAKRGQDVALRCDPISGHVSLFWYQQALGQGPEFLTYFQNEAQLDKSGLPSDRFFAERPEGSVSTLKIQRTQQEDSAVYLCASSHELGTEPLTGRSGANVLTFGAGSRLTVL.

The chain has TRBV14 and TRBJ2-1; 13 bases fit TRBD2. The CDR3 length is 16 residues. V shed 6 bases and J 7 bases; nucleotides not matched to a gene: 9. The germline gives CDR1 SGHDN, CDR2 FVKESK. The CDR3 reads CASRQTSGGALNEQFF. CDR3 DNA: TGTGCCAGCAGGCAAACTAGCGGGGGGGCATTGAATGAGCAGTTCTTC.

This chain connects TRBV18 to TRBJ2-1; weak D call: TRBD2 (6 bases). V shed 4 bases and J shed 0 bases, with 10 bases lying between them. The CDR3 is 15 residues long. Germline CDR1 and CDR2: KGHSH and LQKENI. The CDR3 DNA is TGTGCCAGCTCACTGGGGGGTACCTCCTACAATGAGCAGTTCTTC. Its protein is CASSLGGTSYNEQFF.

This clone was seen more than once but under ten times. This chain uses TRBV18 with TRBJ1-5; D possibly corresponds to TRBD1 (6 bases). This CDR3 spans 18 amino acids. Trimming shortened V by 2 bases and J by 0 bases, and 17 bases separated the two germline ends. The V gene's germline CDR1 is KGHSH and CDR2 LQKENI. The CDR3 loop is CASSPGPPGVGSNQPQHF. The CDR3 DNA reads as TGTGCCAGCTCACCAGGCCCGCCAGGGGTCGGTAGCAATCAGCCCCAGCATTTT.

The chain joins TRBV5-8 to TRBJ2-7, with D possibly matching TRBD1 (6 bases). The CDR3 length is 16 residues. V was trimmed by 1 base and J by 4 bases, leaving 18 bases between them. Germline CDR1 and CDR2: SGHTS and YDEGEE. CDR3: CASSLYRRGVSYEQYV. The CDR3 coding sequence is TGTGCCAGCAGCTTGTATCGCAGGGGCGTCAGTTACGAGCAGTACGTC.

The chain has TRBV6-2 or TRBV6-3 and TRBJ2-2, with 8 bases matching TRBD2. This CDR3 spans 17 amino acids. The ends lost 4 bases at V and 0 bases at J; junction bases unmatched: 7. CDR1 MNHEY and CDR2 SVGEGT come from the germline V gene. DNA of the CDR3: TGTGCCAGCAGTTCCTACAGACTAGCGTCGAACACCGGGGAGCTGTTTTTT. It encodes CASSSYRLASNTGELFF.

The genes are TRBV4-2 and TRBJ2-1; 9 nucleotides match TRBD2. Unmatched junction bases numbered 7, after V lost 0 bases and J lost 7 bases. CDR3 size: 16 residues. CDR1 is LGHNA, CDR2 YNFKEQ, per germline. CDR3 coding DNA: TGTGCCAGCAGCCAAGATCTGCTAGCGGGGTTTAATGAGCAGTTCTTC. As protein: CASSQDLLAGFNEQFF.

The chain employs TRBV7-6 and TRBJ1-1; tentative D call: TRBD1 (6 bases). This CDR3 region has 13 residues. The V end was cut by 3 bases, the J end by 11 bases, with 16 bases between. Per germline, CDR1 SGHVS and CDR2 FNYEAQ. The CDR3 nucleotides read TGTGCCAGCAGCTTGGACAGTTCTTCCGTTGCTTTCTTT. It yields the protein CASSLDSSSVAFF.

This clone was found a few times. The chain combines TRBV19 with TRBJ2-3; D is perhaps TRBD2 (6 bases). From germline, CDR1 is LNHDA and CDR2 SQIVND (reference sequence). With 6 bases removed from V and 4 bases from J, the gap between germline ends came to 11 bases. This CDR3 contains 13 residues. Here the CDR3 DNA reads TGTGCCAGTAGAATGTGGGACTCAGATACGCAGTATTTT. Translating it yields CASRMWDSDTQYF. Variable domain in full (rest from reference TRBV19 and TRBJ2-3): DGGITQSPKYLFRKEGQNVTLSCEQNLNHDAMYWYRQDPGQGLRLIYYSQIVNDFQKGDIAEGYSVSREKKESFPLTVTSAQKNPTAFYLCASRMWDSDTQYFGPGTRLTVL.

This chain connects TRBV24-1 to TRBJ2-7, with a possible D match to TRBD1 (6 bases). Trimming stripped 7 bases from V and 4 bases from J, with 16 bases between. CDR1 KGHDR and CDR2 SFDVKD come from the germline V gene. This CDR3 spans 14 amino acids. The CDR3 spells CATSPWDTLYEQYV. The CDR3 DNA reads TGTGCCACCAGCCCCTGGGACACCTTATACGAGCAGTACGTC.

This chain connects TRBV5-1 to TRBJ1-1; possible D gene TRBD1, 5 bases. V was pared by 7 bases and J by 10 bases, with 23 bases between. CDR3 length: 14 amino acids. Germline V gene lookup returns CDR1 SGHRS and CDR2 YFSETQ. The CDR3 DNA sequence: TGCGCCAGCCGCCAGTGGGGGGGAATTCTCACAGCTTTCTTT. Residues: CASRQWGGILTAFF.

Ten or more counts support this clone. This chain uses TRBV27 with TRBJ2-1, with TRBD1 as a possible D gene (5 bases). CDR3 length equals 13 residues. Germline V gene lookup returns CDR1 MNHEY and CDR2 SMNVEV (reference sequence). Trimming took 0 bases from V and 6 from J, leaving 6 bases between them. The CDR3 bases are TGTGCCAGCAGTTTATCGGGGCGCAATGAGCAGTTCTTC. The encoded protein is CASSLSGRNEQFF.

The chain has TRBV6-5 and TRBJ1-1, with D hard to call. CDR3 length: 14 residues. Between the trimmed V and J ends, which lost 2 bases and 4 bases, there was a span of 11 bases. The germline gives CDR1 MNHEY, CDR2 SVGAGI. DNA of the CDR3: TGTGCCAGCAGTTACACCCGGGGTCGCACTGAAGCTTTCTTT. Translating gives CASSYTRGRTEAFF.